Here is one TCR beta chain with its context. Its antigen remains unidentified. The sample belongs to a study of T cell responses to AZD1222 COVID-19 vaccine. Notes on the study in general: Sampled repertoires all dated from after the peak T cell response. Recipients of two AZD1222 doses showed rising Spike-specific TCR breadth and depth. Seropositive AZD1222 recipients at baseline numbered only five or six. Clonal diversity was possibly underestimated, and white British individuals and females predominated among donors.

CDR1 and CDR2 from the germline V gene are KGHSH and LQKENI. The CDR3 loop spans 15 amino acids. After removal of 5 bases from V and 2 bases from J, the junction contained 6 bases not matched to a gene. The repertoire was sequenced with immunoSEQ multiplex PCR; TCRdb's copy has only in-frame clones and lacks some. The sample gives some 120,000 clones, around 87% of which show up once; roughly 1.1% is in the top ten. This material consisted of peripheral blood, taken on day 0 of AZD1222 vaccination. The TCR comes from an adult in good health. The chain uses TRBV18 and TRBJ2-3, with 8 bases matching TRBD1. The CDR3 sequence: CASSFRQGYTDTQYF. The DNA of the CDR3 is TGTGCCAGCTCATTTAGACAGGGGTACACAGATACGCAGTATTTT.